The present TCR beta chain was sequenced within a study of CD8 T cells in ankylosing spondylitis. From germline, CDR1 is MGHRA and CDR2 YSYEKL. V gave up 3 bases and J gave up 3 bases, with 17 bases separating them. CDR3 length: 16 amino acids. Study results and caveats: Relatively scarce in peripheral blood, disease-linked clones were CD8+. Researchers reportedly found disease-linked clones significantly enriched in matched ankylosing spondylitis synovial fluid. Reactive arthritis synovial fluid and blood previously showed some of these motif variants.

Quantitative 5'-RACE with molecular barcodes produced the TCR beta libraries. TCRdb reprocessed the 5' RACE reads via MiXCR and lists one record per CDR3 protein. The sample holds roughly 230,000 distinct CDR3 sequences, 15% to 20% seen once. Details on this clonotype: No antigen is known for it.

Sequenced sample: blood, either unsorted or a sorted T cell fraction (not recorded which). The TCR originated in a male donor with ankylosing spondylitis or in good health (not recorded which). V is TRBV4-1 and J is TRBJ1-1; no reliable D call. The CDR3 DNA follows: TGCGCCAGCAGCCATAACACCCTTGGGTCGGACACTGAAGCTTTCTTT. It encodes CASSHNTLGSDTEAFF.